A single sample gave rise to the 19 T cell receptor beta chains below, sequenced in a study of Graves' ophthalmopathy and Graves' hyperthyroidism. The sequenced template was RNA, covering the TCR beta CDR3 region. The workflow started with a first-round RT-PCR run with HTBI primers and then moved on to a second-round multiplex PCR. MiXCR, applied by TCRdb to the multiplex PCR reads, yields one record per CDR3 protein. Of 400,000 or so distinct CDR3 sequences in the sample, 15% to 17% were seen once. Specimen: peripheral blood. The receptors here all came from a woman in her late teens or twenties with stable Graves' hyperthyroidism.

This clonotype was counted at least ten times. V usage is TRBV5-1 and J usage is TRBJ1-1; 8 nucleotides align to TRBD1. Germline V gene lookup returns CDR1 SGHRS and CDR2 YFSETQ. The CDR3 spans 15 residues. Trimming removed 4 bases from V and 1 base from J; junction bases left unmatched: 6. The CDR3 region has the DNA TGCGCCAGCAGCGTCAGACAGGGGCCGAACACTGAAGCTTTCTTT. As protein: CASSVRQGPNTEAFF.

This clonotype has a count of ten or more. This chain connects TRBV24-1 to TRBJ2-5; D gene unclear. CDR1 is KGHDR and CDR2 is SFDVKD in the germline V gene. Trimming shortened V by 5 bases and J by 3 bases, and 15 bases separated the two germline ends. The CDR3 has 15 amino acids. CDR3 loop: CATSASMPAEETQYF. CDR3 coding DNA: TGTGCCACCAGTGCATCGATGCCCGCGGAAGAGACCCAGTACTTC.

This clonotype has ten or more counts. The CDR3 region is CASRSRDRAFTEAFF. Here the CDR3 DNA reads TGTGCCAGCAGAAGCCGGGACAGAGCCTTCACTGAAGCTTTCTTT. V and J are TRBV27 and TRBJ1-1; TRBD1 agrees at 7 bases. The CDR3 is made up of 15 amino acids. CDR1 is MNHEY and CDR2 is SMNVEV in the germline V gene (reference sequence). Losses at the gene ends were 6 bases for V and 4 bases for J; bases not matched to a gene: 11.

This clonotype was picked up many times. The rearrangement links TRBV11-3 to TRBJ1-5, with 7 bases identical to TRBD1. This CDR3 is built from 16 residues. Germline CDR1 and CDR2: SGHNT and YENEEA. The V and J ends lost 5 bases and 5 bases, in that order; junction bases with no gene match: 12. The CDR3 sequence is CASSHRQPGGDQPQHF. Written as DNA, the CDR3 is TGTGCCAGCAGCCACAGACAGCCAGGGGGAGATCAGCCCCAGCATTTT.

This clonotype was found many times. This chain joins TRBV12-3 or TRBV12-4 and TRBJ2-7, with D perhaps being TRBD1 or TRBD2 (5 bases each). CDR3 length: 13 residues. Between the trimmed V and J ends, which lost 6 bases and 2 bases, there was a span of 11 bases. The CDR3 is CASRLGPPYEQYF. As DNA, the CDR3 is TGTGCCAGCAGATTGGGACCTCCCTACGAGCAGTACTTC.

At least ten counts were recorded for this clonotype. V gene TRBV6-2 or TRBV6-3 combines with J gene TRBJ2-7; D possibly uses TRBD1 or TRBD2 (5 bases each). The CDR3 sequence is 15 residues long. V was cut by 8 bases and J by 6 bases, with 23 bases left in between. Germline loops: CDR1 MNHEY, CDR2 SVGEGT. In DNA form, the CDR3 reads TGTGCCAGCTCCCCATGGGGAGAGGGGAAAAGCGAGCAGTACTTC. Translating it yields CASSPWGEGKSEQYF.

This chain joins TRBV12-3 or TRBV12-4 and TRBJ2-5, with 7 bases aligning to TRBD2. The CDR3 consists of 16 residues. V shed 2 bases, J shed 1 base, and the junction held 7 bases outside the gene matches. The CDR3 reads CASSLSHGGGQETQYF. In DNA, the CDR3 is TGTGCCAGCAGTTTATCCCACGGCGGGGGCCAAGAGACCCAGTACTTC.

Many counts were recorded for this clonotype. The chain employs TRBV6-1 and TRBJ1-3; 7 nucleotides line up with TRBD1. There are 15 residues in the CDR3. With 7 bases clipped from V and 0 bases from J, the junction kept 6 bases outside the gene matches. Germline V gene data show CDR1 as MNHNS and CDR2 as SASEGT. CDR3 amino acids: CASTLTGDSGNTIYF. CDR3 nucleotide sequence: TGTGCCAGCACCCTCACAGGGGACTCTGGAAACACCATATATTTT.

This clonotype was detected only a few times. The chain couples TRBV5-1 to TRBJ2-7, with D maybe TRBD2 (5 bases). With 1 base removed from V and 3 bases from J, the gap between germline ends came to 11 bases. CDR3 length: 14 amino acids. The V gene's germline CDR1 is SGHRS and CDR2 YFSETQ. The CDR3 reads CASSLSGGYYEQYF. The CDR3 DNA sequence: TGCGCCAGCAGCTTGAGCGGCGGATACTACGAGCAGTACTTC.

The CDR3 protein is CSARPLGGIQETQYF. The CDR3 nucleotides are TGCAGTGCTAGACCCCTGGGAGGGATCCAAGAGACCCAGTACTTC. This chain connects TRBV20-1 to TRBJ2-5; TRBD2 agrees at 7 bases. With 2 bases clipped from V and 1 base from J, the junction kept 7 bases outside the gene matches. The CDR3 loop spans 15 amino acids. Germline assignment: CDR1 DFQATT and CDR2 SNEGSKA (reference sequence).

This clonotype was counted many times. The chain joins TRBV7-9 to TRBJ1-2; 8 nucleotides match TRBD1. Germline CDR1 and CDR2: SEHNR and FQNEAQ (reference sequence). The CDR3 is 13 residues long. With V trimmed by 4 bases and J by 4 bases, 2 bases remained unmatched. CDR3: CASSWTGRYGYTF. Written as DNA, the CDR3 is TGTGCCAGCAGCTGGACAGGGCGCTATGGCTACACCTTC.

This sequence joins TRBV7-8 and TRBJ1-1, with 7 bases fitting TRBD1. The CDR3 has 15 amino acids. Germline V gene lookup returns CDR1 SGHVS and CDR2 FQNEAQ. Trimming took 2 bases from V and 5 from J; bases not matched to a gene: 8. The CDR3 sequence: CASSLRTGVPTEAFF. The DNA of the CDR3 is TGTGCCAGCAGCTTACGCACAGGGGTTCCTACTGAAGCTTTCTTT.

At least ten counts were recorded for this clonotype. The V call is TRBV19, the J call TRBJ1-2, with TRBD1 matching 8 bases. Unmatched junction bases numbered 14, after V lost 3 bases and J lost 2 bases. CDR3 length: 18 residues. In germline, CDR1 is LNHDA, CDR2 SQIVND (reference sequence). Here the CDR3 DNA reads TGTGCCAGTAGTATCGTTGGGCAGGGGGCCCGGACGAACTATGGCTACACCTTC. Its translation: CASSIVGQGARTNYGYTF.

This clonotype came up many times. The CDR3 loop is CASSILITAYNSPLHF. In DNA form, the CDR3 reads TGTGCCAGTAGTATTCTTATCACAGCCTATAATTCACCCCTCCACTTT. The chain is built from TRBV19 and TRBJ1-6; D gene ambiguous. V lost 3 bases and J lost 2, with 11 bases in between. There are 16 residues in the CDR3. Looked up from germline, CDR1 is LNHDA and CDR2 is SQIVND (reference sequence). The full variable domain, its missing parts supplied by reference TRBV19 and TRBJ1-6, is DGGITQSPKYLFRKEGQNVTLSCEQNLNHDAMYWYRQDPGQGLRLIYYSQIVNDFQKGDIAEGYSVSREKKESFPLTVTSAQKNPTAFYLCASSILITAYNSPLHFGNGTRLTVT.

This clonotype occurred many times. The V call is TRBV5-5, the J call TRBJ2-5; the D call may be TRBD1 or TRBD2 (5 bases each). Per germline, CDR1 SGHKS and CDR2 YYEKEE (reference sequence). V dropped 6 bases and J dropped 5 bases, with 17 bases sitting between them. This CDR3 has 14 residues. CDR3 sequence reads: CASTPQGVRETQYF. The CDR3 region has the DNA TGTGCCAGCACCCCCCAGGGAGTTAGGGAGACCCAGTACTTC. Combining the CDR3 with reference TRBV5-5 and TRBJ2-5 gives the whole variable domain DAGVTQSPTHLIKTRGQQVTLRCSPISGHKSVSWYQQVLGQGPQFIFQYYEKEERGRGNFPDRFSARQFPNYSSELNVNALLLGDSALYLCASTPQGVRETQYFGPGTRLLVL.

This clonotype occurred many times. The chain combines TRBV20-1 with TRBJ1-1; 7 nucleotides line up with TRBD1. V trimming: 3 bases; J trimming: 8 bases; junction bases outside the gene matches: 9. CDR1 DFQATT and CDR2 SNEGSKA come from the germline V gene (reference sequence). This CDR3 region has 13 residues. In DNA form, the CDR3 reads TGCAGTGCTAGCTCAGGGGGTCAGGGCGAAGCTTTCTTT. Its protein is CSASSGGQGEAFF.

The chain couples TRBV24-1 to TRBJ2-5; tentatively, D is TRBD2 (5 bases). Trimming removed 1 base at V and 3 bases at J, with 14 bases between. CDR1 is KGHDR, CDR2 SFDVKD, per germline. The CDR3 sequence is 16 residues long. The CDR3 sequence is CATSDLVRGRKETQYF. The CDR3 nucleotides read TGTGCCACCAGTGATTTAGTCCGGGGAAGAAAAGAGACCCAGTACTTC.

This clonotype was observed many times. The rearrangement links TRBV6-1 to TRBJ2-7; 10 bases fit TRBD1. The CDR3 loop spans 16 amino acids. Germline V gives CDR1 MNHNS, CDR2 SASEGT. The ends lost 0 bases at V and 2 bases at J; junction bases unmatched: 4. DNA of the CDR3: TGTGCCAGCAGTGAAGCGCTCGGACAGGGGGCCTACGAGCAGTACTTC. Translation gives CASSEALGQGAYEQYF.

This clonotype has ten or more counts. The chain is built from TRBV15 and TRBJ1-2, with TRBD1 as a possible D gene (5 bases). Between the trimmed V and J ends, which lost 6 bases and 1 base, there was a span of 15 bases. The germline CDR1 and CDR2 sequences are LNHNV and YYDKDF (reference sequence). The CDR3 sequence is 15 residues long. The CDR3 nucleotides are TGTGCCACCAGTCGAAGGGGCCACGGTAACTATGGCTACACCTTC. Protein product: CATSRRGHGNYGYTF.